The 27 T cell receptor beta chains below all came from one sample that was sequenced in a study of response to subunit inactivated influenza vaccine. TCRdb reprocessed the RT-PCR reads via MiXCR and lists one record per CDR3 protein. The profile shows around 160,000 distinct CDR3 sequences, roughly a tenth of them singletons. Sequenced material: non-naive T cells sorted from PBMCs, taken roughly 45 days after vaccination. These receptors all come from a man over 45 who received an inactivated influenza vaccine.

Points on this clonotype: This may arise from a read error, as a much more abundant clone is one base away. The J gene is TRBJ2-5, the V gene TRBV9; D possibly uses TRBD1 or TRBD2 (5 bases each). In germline, CDR1 is SGDLS, CDR2 YYNGEE. The CDR3 has 15 amino acids. Trimming left V 0 bases short and J 4 bases short, with 13 bases between. The CDR3 coding sequence is TGTGCCAGCAGCGTAGAGGGGACGGCGGTAGAGACCCAGTACTTC. It translates to CASSVEGTAVETQYF.

This clonotype was recorded at least ten times. This chain joins TRBV2 and TRBJ2-4; tentatively, D is TRBD1 or TRBD2 (5 bases each). Germline values: CDR1 SNHLY, CDR2 FYNNEI. The CDR3 consists of 17 residues. With 5 bases removed from V and 0 bases from J, the gap between germline ends came to 17 bases. CDR3 DNA: TGTGCCAGCAGTCCCCTAGCAGGGATGATAGCCAAAAACATTCAGTACTTC. Its protein product is CASSPLAGMIAKNIQYF.

At least ten counts were recorded for this clonotype. The chain employs TRBV7-2 and TRBJ2-5; possibly TRBD2 for D (6 bases). V lost 2 bases, J lost 4 bases, and 20 bases lay in between. Germline CDR1 reads SGHTA; CDR2 reads FQGNSA. There are 17 residues in the CDR3. CDR3 sequence reads: CASSLRGGAGWGETQYF. DNA for the CDR3: TGTGCCAGCAGCTTACGTGGGGGTGCGGGATGGGGAGAGACCCAGTACTTC.

The chain joins TRBV6-2 or TRBV6-3 to TRBJ2-7; D is perhaps TRBD1 (6 bases). Trimming took off 7 bases at V and 2 bases at J, with 24 bases between the two ends. The CDR3 totals 17 residues. Germline CDR1 MNHEY, CDR2 SVGEGT. The CDR3 is CASNARRTGHQTYEQYF. In DNA form, the CDR3 reads TGTGCCAGCAACGCGCGGCGAACGGGACACCAGACCTACGAGCAGTACTTC.

The chain is built from TRBV15 and TRBJ2-5; 9 bases are a match to TRBD2. Losses at the gene ends were 5 bases for V and 3 bases for J; bases not matched to a gene: 7. From germline, CDR1 is LNHNV and CDR2 YYDKDF (reference sequence). The CDR3 covers 15 residues. The CDR3 bases are TGTGCCACCAGCTCCCGAGCGGGGGGAGAAGAGACCCAGTACTTC. Translated: CATSSRAGGEETQYF.

The sample holds many counts of this clonotype. The gene calls are TRBV5-1 and TRBJ2-3; D gene ambiguous. Germline V gene data show CDR1 as SGHRS and CDR2 as YFSETQ. The CDR3 totals 13 residues. The V gene lost 0 bases and the J gene lost 2 bases, with 4 bases spanning the gap. The CDR3 is CASSLGHTDTQYF. The CDR3 DNA sequence: TGCGCCAGCAGCTTGGGACACACAGATACGCAGTATTTT.

V and J are TRBV3-1 and TRBJ1-1; TRBD1 is a possible D gene (5 bases). The V end was cut by 4 bases, the J end by 1 base, with 13 bases between. The CDR3 contains 15 residues. Germline CDR1 reads LGHDT; CDR2 reads YNNKEL (reference sequence). The CDR3 region has the DNA TGTGCCAGCAGCCCCAGAGCAGGGCAGAACACTGAAGCTTTCTTT. Translated: CASSPRAGQNTEAFF. Based on the CDR3 plus reference TRBV3-1 and TRBJ1-1, the full variable domain is DTAVSQTPKYLVTQMGNDKSIKCEQNLGHDTMYWYKQDSKKFLKIMFSYNNKELIINETVPNRFSPKSPDKAHLNLHINSLELGDSAVYFCASSPRAGQNTEAFFGQGTRLTVV.

The chain joins TRBV4-2 to TRBJ2-7; D uncertain. CDR1 is LGHNA and CDR2 is YNFKEQ in the germline V gene. The CDR3 runs 13 residues. The germline V and J ends were trimmed by 8 bases and 6 bases, with 17 bases remaining between them. Here the CDR3 DNA reads TGTGCCAGCGGCCCTAGGCTCCTCTGCGAGCAGTACTTC. This sequence encodes CASGPRLLCEQYF.

This clonotype was detected only once. This sequence may be a read error, since a much larger clone differs from it by one base. This chain uses TRBV7-2 with TRBJ1-6; D gene unclear. There are 15 residues in the CDR3. Germline assignment: CDR1 SGHTA and CDR2 FQGNSA. The CDR3 sequence is CVSSSRPGGKSPLHF. The CDR3 DNA is TGTGTCAGCAGCTCCCGTCCCGGTGGGAAATCACCCCTCCACTTT.

The chain employs TRBV9 and TRBJ2-2, with unresolved D. The V gene's germline CDR1 is SGDLS and CDR2 YYNGEE. The CDR3 is made up of 14 amino acids. The V end was cut by 3 bases, the J end by 0 bases, with 6 bases between. The CDR3, as DNA: TGTGCCAGCAGCGCTTTAACGAACACCGGGGAGCTGTTTTTT. Encoded protein: CASSALTNTGELFF.

The V call is TRBV20-1, the J call TRBJ1-1; weak D call: TRBD1 (6 bases). CDR1 and CDR2 from the germline V gene are DFQATT and SNEGSKA (reference sequence). CDR3 length: 13 residues. Trimming removed 7 bases at V and 0 bases at J, with 12 bases between. CDR3 nucleotides: TGCAGTGTTGGACAGTCTTTGAACACTGAAGCTTTCTTT. Encoded protein: CSVGQSLNTEAFF.

Only one count was recorded for this clonotype. V and J are TRBV11-3 and TRBJ2-2, with TRBD1 identical over 10 bases. Germline V CDR1 and CDR2: SGHNT, YENEEA. The CDR3 contains 15 residues. The trim removed 3 bases at V and 6 bases at J, leaving 4 bases unmatched. The CDR3, as DNA: TGTGCCAGCAGCTTGGGACAGGGGTTCTCCGGGGAGCTGTTTTTT. Encoded protein: CASSLGQGFSGELFF. The whole variable domain, filled in from reference TRBV11-3 and TRBJ2-2, reads EAGVVQSPRYKIIEKKQPVAFWCNPISGHNTLYWYLQNLGQGPELLIRYENEEAVDDSQLPKDRFSAERLKGVDSTLKIQPAELGDSAVYLCASSLGQGFSGELFFGEGSRLTVL.

V and J are TRBV3-1 and TRBJ1-4; 10 nucleotides match TRBD1. CDR1 and CDR2 (germline): LGHDT, YNNKEL (reference sequence). The J segment lost 4 bases and the V segment lost 4 bases, leaving 3 bases of the junction unmatched. The CDR3 loop spans 15 amino acids. CDR3 in amino acids: CASSRRTGGNEKLFF. The CDR3 DNA reads as TGTGCCAGCAGCCGGCGGACAGGGGGTAATGAAAAACTGTTTTTT. Supplemented by reference TRBV3-1 and TRBJ1-4, the full variable domain reads DTAVSQTPKYLVTQMGNDKSIKCEQNLGHDTMYWYKQDSKKFLKIMFSYNNKELIINETVPNRFSPKSPDKAHLNLHINSLELGDSAVYFCASSRRTGGNEKLFFGSGTQLSVL.

This clonotype was recorded many times. The genes are TRBV7-2 and TRBJ1-6, with D hard to call. The CDR3 has 15 amino acids. The V end lost 4 bases, the J end lost 10 bases, and 17 bases lay between the germline ends. Germline V CDR1 and CDR2: SGHTA, FQGNSA. The CDR3 DNA sequence: TGTGCCAGCAGCTCCCGTCCCGGTGGGAAATCACCCCTCCACTTT. The encoded protein is CASSSRPGGKSPLHF.

V is TRBV11-2 and J is TRBJ2-1; 8 bases fit TRBD1. The CDR3 length is 16 residues. With V trimmed by 11 bases and J by 1 base, 13 bases remained unmatched. Germline CDR1 and CDR2: SGHAT and FQNNGV. The CDR3 DNA is TGTGCCTCTGGCAGGGGGCGCATGGGGTCCTACAATGAGCAGTTCTTC. Translation: CASGRGRMGSYNEQFF. Variable domain in full (rest from reference TRBV11-2 and TRBJ2-1): EAGVAQSPRYKIIEKRQSVAFWCNPISGHATLYWYQQILGQGPKLLIQFQNNGVVDDSQLPKDRFSAERLKGVDSTLKIQPAKLEDSAVYLCASGRGRMGSYNEQFFGPGTRLTVL.

The gene calls are TRBV4-2 and TRBJ2-3; 12 bases line up with TRBD2. Trimming cost V 4 bases and J 4 bases; bases outside gene matches: 12. Germline V lookup: CDR1 LGHNA, CDR2 YNFKEQ. This CDR3 has 18 amino acids. For the CDR3, the DNA is TGTGCCAGCAGCCTTTTTCTAGCGGGAGGGCGAGGGTCAGATACGCAGTATTTT. Amino acids: CASSLFLAGGRGSDTQYF.

This clonotype turned up a few times. The chain has TRBV5-5 and TRBJ2-1; D unclear. The ends were cut back, 3 bases at V and 0 bases at J, with 4 bases in the middle. There are 13 residues in the CDR3. Germline CDR1 is SGHKS and CDR2 is YYEKEE (reference sequence). CDR3 in DNA: TGTGCCAGCAGCTCGAGCTCCTACAATGAGCAGTTCTTC. Protein: CASSSSSYNEQFF.

The chain combines TRBV6-6 with TRBJ1-2, with D perhaps TRBD1 (5 bases). The V and J ends lost 4 bases and 4 bases respectively, with 10 bases between them. There are 13 residues in the CDR3. Germline V gene data show CDR1 as MNHNY and CDR2 as SVGAGI (reference sequence). The CDR3 coding sequence is TGTGCCAGCAGTTTCGACAGAGTCTATGGCTACACCTTC. Its protein is CASSFDRVYGYTF.

This clonotype was found many times. The chain employs TRBV12-3 or TRBV12-4 and TRBJ2-5; no clear D. The V gene lost 2 bases and the J gene lost 2 bases, with 9 bases spanning the gap. The CDR3 is made up of 14 amino acids. The CDR3 DNA is TGTGCCAGCAGTTTACGGCGGCAACAAGAGACCCAGTACTTC. This gives the protein CASSLRRQQETQYF.

The rearrangement links TRBV18 to TRBJ2-2; D unclear. V gave up 0 bases and J gave up 2 bases, with 4 bases separating them. The CDR3 is 14 amino acids. Germline-derived CDR1 and CDR2 are KGHSH and LQKENI. The CDR3 loop is CASSPPSNTGELFF. CDR3 sequence (DNA): TGTGCCAGCTCACCACCCAGCAACACCGGGGAGCTGTTTTTT.

This clonotype has more than one count but fewer than ten. The chain couples TRBV6-1 to TRBJ1-5; 9 positions agree with TRBD1. Trimming at V came to 5 bases and at J to 6 bases, leaving 14 bases not matched to a gene. Germline CDR1 MNHNS, CDR2 SASEGT. The CDR3 totals 17 residues. CDR3 amino acids: CASSLRTGVVVLQPQHF. CDR3 DNA sequence: TGTGCCAGCAGTCTCCGGACAGGGGTGGTGGTTCTTCAGCCCCAGCATTTT.

The sample holds many counts of this clonotype. The chain uses TRBV7-9 and TRBJ2-2; no firm D call. The germline V and J ends were trimmed by 5 bases and 6 bases, with 7 bases remaining between them. CDR1 is SEHNR and CDR2 is FQNEAQ in the germline V gene (reference sequence). This CDR3 has 12 amino acids. The CDR3 bases are TGTGCCAGCAGCCTCCTGGCCGGGGAGCTGTTTTTT. This encodes CASSLLAGELFF.

The chain combines TRBV11-2 with TRBJ1-2, with D maybe TRBD1 (5 bases). The V end was cut by 1 base, the J end by 0 bases, with 18 bases between. Germline V gene sequence: CDR1 SGHAT, CDR2 FQNNGV. There are 18 residues in the CDR3. CDR3 loop: CASSLVFGTELANYGYTF. The DNA for the CDR3 is TGTGCCAGCAGCTTAGTATTTGGGACTGAGTTAGCTAACTATGGCTACACCTTC.

This clonotype was seen ten or more times. The chain combines TRBV4-3 with TRBJ2-3; 9 positions match TRBD1. This CDR3 region has 16 residues. Germline CDR1 LGHNA, CDR2 YSLEER. Trimming cost V 2 bases and J 4 bases; bases outside gene matches: 7. CDR3 residues: CASSQHRGRFPDTQYF. Here the CDR3 DNA reads TGCGCCAGCAGCCAACACAGGGGGCGCTTCCCAGATACGCAGTATTTT.

The rearrangement joins TRBV2 to TRBJ2-1, with 10 bases lining up with TRBD2. The V gene's germline CDR1 is SNHLY and CDR2 FYNNEI. V lost 6 bases, J lost 8 bases, and 7 bases stayed unmatched. The CDR3 runs 14 residues. CDR3 loop: CASRGWTSGDEQFF. CDR3 bases: TGTGCCAGCAGGGGGTGGACTAGCGGCGATGAGCAGTTCTTC.

This chain connects TRBV18 to TRBJ2-7; D call uncertain. Germline CDR1 is KGHSH and CDR2 is LQKENI. The V and J ends lost 2 bases and 2 bases respectively, with 4 bases between them. The CDR3 spans 12 residues. The CDR3 bases are TGTGCCAGCTCACCATACGCCTACGAGCAGTACTTC. The encoded protein is CASSPYAYEQYF.

The chain links TRBV5-1 to TRBJ2-1, with TRBD2 matching 8 bases. Trimming took 0 bases from V and 10 from J; bases not matched to a gene: 12. Germline V gene lookup returns CDR1 SGHRS and CDR2 YFSETQ. The CDR3 has 16 residues. Here the CDR3 reads CASSLELAPGGDEQFF. DNA of the CDR3: TGCGCCAGCAGCTTGGAACTAGCCCCCGGGGGGGACGAGCAGTTCTTC.